These T cell receptor beta chains were read from a single sample in a study of T cell responses to AZD1222 COVID-19 vaccine. Using immunoSEQ multiplex PCR, the repertoire was profiled, and TCRdb retains in-frame clones only, with some absent. Here the sample spans fewer than 130,000 clones, over 85% being singletons. The sample in question was peripheral blood, obtained 28 days after the second AZD1222 dose. These receptors originate from an adult who received the AZD1222 COVID-19 vaccine. CDR3s include the opening cysteine and the closing phenylalanine or tryptophan. D genes are given only for firm matches. Rows may omit the clone size; those that give it use once, few, many or a size class.

D gene	V gene	J gene	clone size	CDR3 protein	CDR3 DNA
-	TRBV6-4	TRBJ1-6	-	CATGNSPLHF	TGTGCCACTGGGAATTCACCCCTCCACTTT
TRBD1	TRBV15	TRBJ1-5	-	CATSREGTGVDQPQHF	TGTGCCACCAGCAGAGAGGGGACAGGGGTTGATCAGCCCCAGCATTTT
-	TRBV5-1	TRBJ1-4	-	CASSLGGAPNEKLFF	TGCGCCAGCAGCTTGGGGGGGGCCCCTAATGAAAAACTGTTTTTT
-	TRBV7-8	TRBJ1-1	-	CASSLSRQASEAFF	TGTGCCAGCTCCCTTAGTCGACAGGCCTCTGAAGCTTTCTTT
TRBD1	TRBV19	TRBJ1-6	-	CASSILRQGRSPLHF	TGTGCCAGTAGTATCCTCCGACAGGGGAGGTCACCCCTCCACTTT
-	TRBV28	TRBJ1-2	few	CASSLQGYGYTF	TGTGCCAGCAGTTTACAGGGGTATGGCTACACCTTC
-	TRBV5-1	TRBJ2-3	-	CASSSGPSTDTQYF	TGCGCCAGCAGCTCGGGACCAAGCACAGATACGCAGTATTTT
-	TRBV6-4	TRBJ2-5	-	CATWRRTQYF	TGTGCCACCTGGAGGAGGACCCAGTACTTC
TRBD2	TRBV24-1	TRBJ2-5	-	CATSDPGLAGGETQYF	TGTGCCACCAGTGATCCCGGACTAGCGGGAGGAGAGACCCAGTACTTC
-	TRBV12-2	TRBJ2-5	-	CASRPLGALAGSIIVTQYF	TGTGCAAGTCGCCCACTGGGGGCACTAGCGGGGTCCATCATTGTGACCCAGTACTTC
-	TRBV3-1/TRBV3-2	TRBJ2-1	-	CASSQDGADSYNEQFF	TGTGCCAGCAGCCAAGACGGGGCGGATTCCTACAATGAGCAGTTCTTC
-	TRBV4-2	TRBJ2-5	-	CASSQVAGTLETQYF	TGTGCCAGCAGCCAAGTCGCAGGGACCTTAGAGACCCAGTACTTC
TRBD1	TRBV19	TRBJ1-5	-	CASIAGTGVGSNQPQHF	TGTGCCAGTATCGCCGGGACAGGGGTAGGGAGCAATCAGCCCCAGCATTTT
-	TRBV5-4	TRBJ2-3	-	CASSFQQGGTDTQYF	TGTGCCAGCAGCTTTCAACAGGGTGGCACAGATACGCAGTATTTT